These 27 T cell receptor beta chains were sequenced from one sample in a study of PD-1 blockade in classical Hodgkin lymphoma (dated by TCRdb to 2020 to 2022). Libraries came from the immunoSEQ multiplex PCR assay. In its TCRdb copy, this immuneACCESS table keeps in-frame sequences only and misses some clones. Where compared with another copy, unresolved V genes explain less than half of these, and the others have no known cause. The sample table contains about 17,000 clones; only one count was recorded for roughly 80% of them. The biggest ten clones account for approximately 15% of the sample. What this sample's time point label stands for: cycle 4 day 1 (C4D1), after less than 7 weeks of nivolumab. Every trial patient had relapsed after autologous stem cell transplantation, and cohorts A, B and C differed in prior brentuximab vedotin exposure. Source: peripheral blood mononuclear cells (PBMCs), taken before the fourth cycle of nivolumab. The receptors were gathered from a human donor with classical Hodgkin lymphoma.

This chain links TRBV7-3 with TRBJ1-3; 9 nucleotides align to TRBD1. The CDR3 has 16 amino acids. Germline assignment: CDR1 SGHTA and CDR2 FQGTGA. Germline trimming cut 3 bases from V and 3 bases from J; bases unmatched to any gene: 6. The CDR3 bases are TGTGCCAGCAGCTTCACAACAGGGGGCGGTGGAAACACCATATATTTT. It codes for CASSFTTGGGGNTIYF. The full variable domain, with the rest looked up from reference TRBV7-3 and TRBJ1-3, is GAGVSQTPSNKVTEKGKYVELRCDPISGHTALYWYRQSLGQGPEFLIYFQGTGAADDSGLPNDRFFAVRPEGSVSTLKIQRTERGDSAVYLCASSFTTGGGGNTIYFGEGSWLTVV.

The V and J genes are TRBV5-6 and TRBJ2-1; 8 nucleotides line up with TRBD2. The CDR3 loop spans 14 amino acids. Germline CDR1 reads SGHDT; CDR2 reads YYEEEE. Trimming took 7 bases from V and 10 from J; bases not matched to a gene: 13. This CDR3 reads CASFMGSSGAEQFF. Here the CDR3 DNA reads TGTGCCAGCTTCATGGGTAGTAGCGGGGCCGAGCAGTTCTTC.

This sequence joins TRBV19 and TRBJ1-5, with D possibly matching TRBD1 (5 bases). This CDR3 is 17 amino acids long. Germline V gene sequence: CDR1 LNHDA, CDR2 SQIVND (reference sequence). V was clipped by 5 bases and J by 0 bases, with 17 bases between them. The DNA of the CDR3 is TGTGCCAGTAGTTCGGACATGCTACCTTATAGCAATCAGCCCCAGCATTTT. Protein product: CASSSDMLPYSNQPQHF.

CDR3 residues: CASSLGGRNSDEQFF. Here the CDR3 DNA reads TGCGCCAGCAGCTTGGGAGGGAGAAACAGCGATGAGCAGTTCTTC. V gene TRBV5-1 combines with J gene TRBJ2-1; D is perhaps TRBD2 (5 bases). This CDR3 contains 15 residues. Deletions cut 0 bases from V and 8 bases from J, with 15 bases between. CDR1 SGHRS and CDR2 YFSETQ come from the germline V gene.

The genes are TRBV5-1 and TRBJ1-2; D is uncertain. The germline V gene encodes CDR1 SGHRS and CDR2 YFSETQ. This CDR3 is 13 amino acids long. The V end was cut by 4 bases, the J end by 0 bases, with 7 bases between. This chain's CDR3 is CASSLGTNYGYTF. The CDR3 region has the DNA TGCGCCAGCAGCCTAGGTACTAACTATGGCTACACCTTC.

The chain employs TRBV6-1 and TRBJ1-1; D gene ambiguous. CDR1 and CDR2 from the germline V gene are MNHNS and SASEGT. This CDR3 has 12 amino acids. V lost 5 bases to trimming and J lost 4 bases, with 8 bases between them. CDR3 residues: CASSFRGTEAFF. The DNA for the CDR3 is TGTGCCAGCAGTTTCCGGGGCACTGAAGCTTTCTTT.

The chain has TRBV7-8 and TRBJ2-2, with TRBD2 matching 7 bases. J was trimmed by 5 bases and V by 2 bases; bases with no gene match: 2. CDR3 size: 14 residues. CDR1 and CDR2 from the germline V gene are SGHVS and FQNEAQ. This CDR3 reads CASSLIGGTGELFF. The CDR3 DNA reads as TGTGCCAGCAGCTTAATCGGGGGGACCGGGGAGCTGTTTTTT.

The J gene is TRBJ2-7, the V gene TRBV27; TRBD2 might be the D (5 bases). V gave up 11 bases and J gave up 0 bases, with 11 bases separating them. Germline V CDR1 and CDR2: MNHEY, SMNVEV (reference sequence). The length of the CDR3 is 12 residues. Here the CDR3 reads CAAGISSYEQYF. CDR3 in DNA: TGTGCCGCGGGCATTAGCTCCTACGAGCAGTACTTC.

This clone has more than one count but fewer than ten. The rearrangement uses TRBV6-1 and TRBJ2-6; 7 bases fit TRBD1. Germline V CDR1 and CDR2: MNHNS, SASEGT. This CDR3 contains 18 residues. J gave up 0 bases and V 4 bases, and 9 bases lay outside the gene matches. The CDR3 nucleotides are TGTGCCAGCAGTGGACTTGGGACAGCTCTCTCTGGGGCCAACGTCCTGACTTTC. As protein: CASSGLGTALSGANVLTF.

The V call is TRBV5-1, the J call TRBJ2-1; 12 nucleotides line up with TRBD2. The germline V gene has CDR1 SGHRS and CDR2 YFSETQ. The CDR3 has 14 residues. V shed 4 bases and J 6 bases; nucleotides not matched to a gene: 2. CDR3 sequence: CASSTSGGSNEQFF. As DNA, the CDR3 is TGCGCCAGCAGCACTAGCGGGGGGAGCAATGAGCAGTTCTTC.

V gene TRBV5-1 combines with J gene TRBJ2-1; 7 positions match TRBD2. This CDR3 is built from 15 residues. The V gene end was trimmed by 4 bases and the J gene end by 7 bases; junction bases not matched to a gene: 11. Germline V gene lookup returns CDR1 SGHRS and CDR2 YFSETQ. The CDR3 sequence is CASSTLPGGGNEQFF. CDR3 DNA sequence: TGCGCCAGCAGCACCCTTCCGGGGGGAGGGAATGAGCAGTTCTTC.

The rearrangement links TRBV4-1 to TRBJ2-6; 7 bases fit TRBD1. Germline CDR1 and CDR2: MGHRA and YSYEKL. The J segment lost 2 bases and the V segment lost 0 bases, leaving 4 bases of the junction unmatched. The CDR3 has 17 residues. The CDR3 nucleotides read TGCGCCAGCAGCCAAGATCAAGGGGGCACTGGGGCCAACGTCCTGACTTTC. Residues: CASSQDQGGTGANVLTF.

This clone has a single count. The gene calls are TRBV2 and TRBJ1-6; perhaps TRBD1 as D (6 bases). In germline, CDR1 is SNHLY, CDR2 FYNNEI. Trimming left V 6 bases short and J 4 bases short, with 13 bases between. The CDR3 extends over 15 amino acids. The CDR3 coding sequence is TGTGCCAGCAGAGACGGAGGGGGGTATAATTCACCCCTCCACTTT. It yields the protein CASRDGGGYNSPLHF. The full variable domain, rest sourced from reference TRBV2 and TRBJ1-6, is EPEVTQTPSHQVTQMGQEVILRCVPISNHLYFYWYRQILGQKVEFLVSFYNNEISEKSEIFDDQFSVERPDGSNFTLKIRSTKLEDSAMYFCASRDGGGYNSPLHFGNGTRLTVT.

The V call is TRBV7-9, the J call TRBJ1-2, with TRBD1 as a possible D gene (6 bases). This CDR3 is built from 15 residues. The V end was cut by 1 base, the J end by 8 bases, with 17 bases between. Germline lookup yields CDR1 SEHNR and CDR2 FQNEAQ (reference sequence). The CDR3 sequence: CASSLGTGSADGYTF. The CDR3 DNA is TGTGCCAGCAGCTTAGGCACAGGGAGTGCGGACGGCTACACCTTC.

This clone was seen only a few times. This chain uses TRBV5-1 with TRBJ1-6; a possible D gene is TRBD1 (5 bases). The CDR3 covers 15 residues. Germline assignment: CDR1 SGHRS and CDR2 YFSETQ. Between the trimmed V and J ends, which lost 0 bases and 10 bases, there was a span of 14 bases. The CDR3 reads CASSLASAGESPLHF. The CDR3 DNA follows: TGCGCCAGCAGCTTGGCCTCGGCGGGGGAGTCACCCCTCCACTTT.

The J gene is TRBJ1-1, the V gene TRBV7-9, with 7 bases lining up with TRBD1. The CDR3 has 17 residues. CDR1 and CDR2 from the germline V gene are SEHNR and FQNEAQ (reference sequence). The junction had 12 bases not matched to a gene; V was cut back by 5 bases and J by 0 bases. The CDR3 DNA is TGTGCCAGCAGCAGCTCGGTCAGGGGGGCCATGAACACTGAAGCTTTCTTT. Its translation: CASSSSVRGAMNTEAFF.

The chain uses TRBV11-2 and TRBJ2-5; tentative D call: TRBD2 (5 bases). The CDR3 length is 15 residues. Trimming cost V 5 bases and J 1 base, with 14 bases left between them. Germline V lookup: CDR1 SGHAT, CDR2 FQNNGV. In DNA form, the CDR3 reads TGTGCCAGCAGCCCCGGAGGACTGCTCCAAGAGACCCAGTACTTC. This sequence encodes CASSPGGLLQETQYF.

This rearrangement joins TRBV5-1 to TRBJ2-5; a weak D match, TRBD1 (7 bases). V was trimmed by 4 bases and J by 2 bases, leaving 15 bases between them. Germline loops: CDR1 SGHRS, CDR2 YFSETQ. The CDR3 runs to 15 residues. CDR3 sequence: CASSIQGTEQETQYF. In DNA, the CDR3 is TGCGCCAGCAGCATACAGGGGACTGAACAAGAGACCCAGTACTTC. The whole variable domain, remainder taken from reference TRBV5-1 and TRBJ2-5, is KAGVTQTPRYLIKTRGQQVTLSCSPISGHRSVSWYQQTPGQGLQFLFEYFSETQRNKGNFPGRFSGRQFSNSRSEMNVSTLELGDSALYLCASSIQGTEQETQYFGPGTRLLVL.

The chain is built from TRBV9 and TRBJ2-7; no reliable D call. Germline lookup yields CDR1 SGDLS and CDR2 YYNGEE. Deletions cut 2 bases from V and 1 base from J, with 13 bases between. The CDR3 is 15 residues long. Written as DNA, the CDR3 is TGTGCCAGCAGCGTCCTCCCCAGCAGTTCCTACGAGCAGTACTTC. Its translation: CASSVLPSSSYEQYF.

The rearrangement links TRBV9 to TRBJ1-1; D remains ambiguous. V was trimmed by 2 bases and J by 14 bases, leaving 19 bases between them. The germline CDR1 and CDR2 sequences are SGDLS and YYNGEE. This CDR3 has 13 amino acids. The DNA of the CDR3 is TGTGCCAGCAGCGTCGATGTTGGGGTCGAACGGTTCTTT. This sequence encodes CASSVDVGVERFF.

This clone was recorded once. The CDR3 is CASSPTVSYEQYF. CDR3 nucleotide sequence: TGCGCCAGCAGCCCCACAGTTTCCTACGAGCAGTACTTC. The V and J genes are TRBV4-3 and TRBJ2-7; no clear D. CDR1 and CDR2 from the germline V gene are LGHNA and YSLEER. CDR3 size: 13 residues. Deletions cut 4 bases from V and 1 base from J, with 8 bases between.

The chain couples TRBV4-1 to TRBJ1-5, with D uncertain. Trimming pared 1 base from V and 4 bases from J, leaving 14 bases between. The CDR3 has 16 amino acids. Germline loops: CDR1 MGHRA, CDR2 YSYEKL. CDR3 in amino acids: CASSQVGVQGNQPQHF. Written as DNA, the CDR3 is TGCGCCAGCAGCCAAGTCGGAGTCCAAGGAAATCAGCCCCAGCATTTT.

The chain recombines TRBV5-1 with TRBJ1-4; D gene ambiguous. V dropped 0 bases and J dropped 0 bases, with 12 bases sitting between them. CDR3 size: 17 residues. Germline lookup yields CDR1 SGHRS and CDR2 YFSETQ. The CDR3 DNA follows: TGCGCCAGCAGCTTGGCCCCCCCGGATGCAACTAATGAAAAACTGTTTTTT. This sequence encodes CASSLAPPDATNEKLFF.

This clone has a handful of counts. The chain recombines TRBV5-1 with TRBJ2-3, with D perhaps given as TRBD1 or TRBD2 (7 bases each). Germline V gene sequence: CDR1 SGHRS, CDR2 YFSETQ. The germline V and J ends were trimmed by 5 bases and 6 bases, with 19 bases remaining between them. This CDR3 is built from 15 residues. The CDR3 loop reads CASSGDSGVLDTQYF. DNA of the CDR3: TGCGCCAGCAGTGGGGACAGCGGGGTTCTGGATACGCAGTATTTT.

V usage is TRBV5-1 and J usage is TRBJ2-5; D ambiguous. The germline V gene has CDR1 SGHRS and CDR2 YFSETQ. The CDR3 extends over 15 amino acids. The V end was cut by 6 bases, the J end by 0 bases, with 15 bases between. CDR3 sequence reads: CASTESGGNQETQYF. CDR3 coding DNA: TGCGCCAGCACCGAAAGTGGTGGAAACCAAGAGACCCAGTACTTC.

The chain uses TRBV2 and TRBJ1-4; D call uncertain. The length of the CDR3 is 13 residues. V lost 2 bases and J lost 4, with 5 bases in between. The V gene's germline CDR1 is SNHLY and CDR2 FYNNEI. Here the CDR3 DNA reads TGTGCCAGCAGTGAATTGGTTAATGAAAAACTGTTTTTT. The encoded protein is CASSELVNEKLFF.

The gene calls are TRBV6-6 and TRBJ2-7; TRBD2 is a possible D gene (5 bases). The CDR3 loop spans 14 amino acids. Germline values: CDR1 MNHNY, CDR2 SVGAGI (reference sequence). Deletions cut 4 bases from V and 3 bases from J, with 13 bases between. The DNA for the CDR3 is TGTGCCAGCAGTTCTGACGGGGAAAACTACGAGCAGTACTTC. Translated, it gives CASSSDGENYEQYF.